This passage covers 9 T cell receptor beta chains from one sample sequenced in a study of OX40 agonist ivuxolimab in advanced cancers. This table comes from immunoSEQ multiplex PCR, and its TCRdb copy is limited to in-frame clones, with some not included. The sample has roughly 150,000 clones, 85% to 95% seen once. Source: CD4+ or CD8+ T cells sorted from blood, taken in a trial of the OX40 agonist ivuxolimab. The receptors shown here come from an adult with an advanced solid tumor such as melanoma, head and neck, liver or kidney cancer.

A single count supports this clone. This rearrangement joins TRBV18 to TRBJ1-5; possibly TRBD1 for D (5 bases). Per the germline V gene, CDR1 is KGHSH and CDR2 is LQKENI. V lost 0 bases to trimming and J lost 5 bases, with 17 bases between them. This CDR3 region has 17 residues. CDR3 residues: CASSPPEAGSFDQPQHF. The DNA of the CDR3 is TGTGCCAGCTCACCACCGGAGGCAGGGAGTTTCGATCAGCCCCAGCATTTT.

The V gene is TRBV5-1, the J gene TRBJ2-1, with D perhaps given as TRBD1 or TRBD2 (5 bases each). CDR1 and CDR2 from the germline V gene are SGHRS and YFSETQ. The ends were cut back, 6 bases at V and 2 bases at J, with 15 bases in the middle. CDR3 length: 15 residues. The DNA for the CDR3 is TGCGCCAGCACCCAAACGGGGCCAACCTACAATGAGCAGTTCTTC. This translates into CASTQTGPTYNEQFF.

This sequence joins TRBV5-1 and TRBJ2-5; D remains unclear. The length of the CDR3 is 16 residues. V was pared by 0 bases and J by 1 base, with 13 bases between. Germline CDR1 and CDR2: SGHRS and YFSETQ. The CDR3 region has the DNA TGCGCCAGCAGCTTGGGTAGACGAATTCCCCAAGAGACCCAGTACTTC. Translating gives CASSLGRRIPQETQYF.

A word on this clone: A read error may account for a junction end that differs from germline. V gene TRBV9 combines with J gene TRBJ1-2; 7 nucleotides match TRBD1. The V gene's germline CDR1 is SGDLS and CDR2 YYNGEE. CDR3 length: 10 amino acids. The CDR3 DNA reads TGTGCCAGCGGGGACAGCCGGACCGCCTTC. Protein: CASGDSRTAF.

The rearrangement joins TRBV7-9 to TRBJ1-1; unclear D gene. V lost 5 bases and J 0 bases, leaving 10 bases between the germline ends. CDR3 length equals 14 residues. From germline, CDR1 is SEHNR and CDR2 FQNEAQ (reference sequence). The CDR3 loop reads CASSATPMNTEAFF. CDR3 sequence (DNA): TGTGCCAGCAGCGCGACACCCATGAACACTGAAGCTTTCTTT.

The rearrangement uses TRBV11-2 and TRBJ1-5; no firm D call. The CDR3 totals 15 residues. Germline CDR1 and CDR2: SGHAT and FQNNGV. V lost 0 bases to trimming and J lost 6 bases, with 12 bases between them. The CDR3 sequence is CASSLDGRVGQPQHF. CDR3 coding DNA: TGTGCCAGCAGCTTAGATGGTCGGGTAGGTCAGCCCCAGCATTTT.

The V and J genes are TRBV27 and TRBJ2-1, with 10 bases lining up with TRBD1. CDR3 size: 15 residues. Trimming removed 4 bases from V and 6 bases from J; junction bases left unmatched: 6. Germline CDR1 is MNHEY and CDR2 is SMNVEV (reference sequence). The CDR3 DNA reads as TGTGCCAGCAGTTCCGGGACAGGGGACGGCAATGAGCAGTTCTTC. It specifies CASSSGTGDGNEQFF.

This clone appeared once. The rearrangement links TRBV7-9 to TRBJ1-5, with D unresolved. Germline V gene sequence: CDR1 SEHNR, CDR2 FQNEAQ (reference sequence). This CDR3 is 12 amino acids long. Trimming removed 2 bases from V and 9 bases from J, with 8 bases in between. The CDR3 here is CASSLPQAPQHF. CDR3 in DNA: TGTGCCAGCAGCTTACCCCAGGCGCCCCAGCATTTT.

The chain carries TRBV6-4 and TRBJ2-7; D gene ambiguous. This CDR3 is 15 amino acids long. V was pared by 3 bases and J by 5 bases, with 17 bases between. CDR1 MRHNA and CDR2 SNTAGT come from the germline V gene. Written as DNA, the CDR3 is TGTGCCAGCAGTGATCGTAGTCGTCCCACGGACGAGCAGTACTTC. Its translation: CASSDRSRPTDEQYF.